One and the same sample provided the 23 T cell receptor beta chains below, sequenced in a study of T-cell reconstitution after alpha-beta-depleted transplantation in children. Construction of the TCRbeta library involved unique molecular identifiers. TCRdb ran MiXCR on the PCR reads and lists one entry per CDR3 protein. The sample yields fewer than 750,000 distinct CDR3 sequences, under 30% seen once. The sequencing here drew on PBMCs, mostly from graft donor cells, taken 360 days after TCRalphabeta/CD19-depleted stem cell transplant. These receptors originate from a boy under two years old who had a stem cell transplant for acute myeloid leukemia, so the T cells may come from the graft donor.

Ten or more counts support this clonotype. The genes are TRBV27 and TRBJ1-5; D unresolved. CDR1 is MNHEY and CDR2 is SMNVEV in the germline V gene (reference sequence). V was clipped by 2 bases and J by 7 bases, with 9 bases between them. The length of the CDR3 is 13 residues. CDR3 sequence (DNA): TGTGCCAGCAGTTTAGTGGTTAGCCAGCCCCAGCATTTT. Protein: CASSLVVSQPQHF.

The chain recombines TRBV28 with TRBJ2-3; D is ambiguous. This CDR3 spans 14 amino acids. Deletions cut 2 bases from V and 7 bases from J, with 13 bases between. In germline, CDR1 is MDHEN, CDR2 SYDVKM. CDR3 sequence reads: CASSLNGPPNTQYF. CDR3 sequence (DNA): TGTGCCAGCAGTTTAAATGGCCCGCCCAATACGCAGTATTTT.

This chain connects TRBV10-2 to TRBJ1-4; TRBD1 might be the D (5 bases). The CDR3 extends over 18 amino acids. Per the germline V gene, CDR1 is WSHSY and CDR2 is SAAADI. V dropped 4 bases and J dropped 0 bases, with 18 bases sitting between them. The DNA for the CDR3 is TGCGCCAGCAGTGTTGGACACATCCTAAATGCAACTAATGAAAAACTGTTTTTT. It yields the protein CASSVGHILNATNEKLFF.

This clonotype was recorded a few times. The chain recombines TRBV7-6 with TRBJ2-1; 12 bases are a match to TRBD1. The CDR3 contains 20 residues. Germline CDR1 reads SGHVS; CDR2 reads FNYEAQ. The trim removed 0 bases at V and 10 bases at J, leaving 19 bases unmatched. The CDR3 protein is CASSLAPWSRRDRGRREQFF. CDR3 nucleotides: TGTGCCAGCAGCTTAGCGCCATGGTCCCGCCGGGACAGGGGGCGTCGAGAGCAGTTCTTC.

The chain uses TRBV15 and TRBJ2-1, with D unresolved. The CDR3 loop spans 11 amino acids. Germline V lookup: CDR1 LNHNV, CDR2 YYDKDF (reference sequence). V was pared by 8 bases and J by 6 bases, with 8 bases between. The CDR3 reads CATRARNEQFF. As DNA, the CDR3 is TGTGCCACCCGAGCGCGCAATGAGCAGTTCTTC.

This clonotype was found many times. This chain's CDR3 is CASSFRGFEQFF. The CDR3, as DNA: TGTGCCAGCAGCTTCAGGGGGTTTGAGCAGTTCTTC. The V gene is TRBV7-9, the J gene TRBJ2-1; 7 nucleotides match TRBD1. The V gene end was trimmed by 3 bases and the J gene end by 9 bases; junction bases not matched to a gene: 2. The CDR3 has 12 amino acids. CDR1 and CDR2 from the germline V gene are SEHNR and FQNEAQ (reference sequence).

The chain recombines TRBV12-3 or TRBV12-4 with TRBJ2-3, with D unresolved. The CDR3 contains 17 residues. V lost 1 base and J lost 0, with 14 bases in between. CDR3 in amino acids: CASSLGQYTTSTDTQYF. CDR3 nucleotide sequence: TGTGCCAGCAGTTTAGGGCAGTATACCACTAGCACAGATACGCAGTATTTT.

This clonotype was detected a few times. V usage is TRBV5-6 and J usage is TRBJ2-5; TRBD2 aligns across 13 bases. V trimming: 1 base; J trimming: 2 bases; junction bases outside the gene matches: 11. CDR3 length: 19 residues. The V gene's germline CDR1 is SGHDT and CDR2 YYEEEE. The CDR3 sequence: CASSLHRGLAGAVQETQYF. Here the CDR3 DNA reads TGTGCCAGCAGCTTGCACCGAGGACTAGCGGGGGCCGTTCAAGAGACCCAGTACTTC.

This clonotype was counted at least ten times. The chain is built from TRBV20-1 and TRBJ2-1; 9 nucleotides agree with TRBD1. Germline trimming cut 7 bases from V and 6 bases from J; bases unmatched to any gene: 10. This CDR3 is 14 amino acids long. Germline CDR1 is DFQATT and CDR2 is SNEGSKA (reference sequence). CDR3 sequence: CSGSTGTGSNEQFF. DNA of the CDR3: TGCAGTGGCTCCACCGGGACAGGGAGCAATGAGCAGTTCTTC.

V usage is TRBV12-3 or TRBV12-4 and J usage is TRBJ2-3, with 14 bases fitting TRBD2. There are 16 residues in the CDR3. V shed 7 bases and J 6 bases; nucleotides not matched to a gene: 9. The CDR3 loop reads CASMTSGGAETDTQYF. In nucleotides, the CDR3 is TGTGCCAGCATGACTAGCGGGGGGGCCGAGACTGATACGCAGTATTTT.

This rearrangement joins TRBV6-5 to TRBJ2-3; no clear D. V shed 0 bases and J shed 2 bases, with 9 bases lying between them. From germline, CDR1 is MNHEY and CDR2 SVGAGI. The CDR3 length is 15 residues. The CDR3 protein is CASSYSEQDTDTQYF. CDR3 DNA: TGTGCCAGCAGTTACTCCGAGCAGGACACAGATACGCAGTATTTT.

The genes are TRBV20-1 and TRBJ2-5; possibly TRBD2 for D (6 bases). Germline V lookup: CDR1 DFQATT, CDR2 SNEGSKA (reference sequence). Trimming removed 3 bases from V and 3 bases from J, with 17 bases in between. This CDR3 is 15 amino acids long. CDR3 sequence reads: CSARGRGTLEETQYF. CDR3 coding DNA: TGCAGTGCTAGGGGTCGGGGGACCCTCGAAGAGACCCAGTACTTC.

This clonotype was counted between two and nine times. This chain connects TRBV6-5 to TRBJ2-2, with 8 nucleotides matching TRBD2. This CDR3 region has 14 residues. The junction had 8 bases not matched to a gene; V was cut back by 8 bases and J by 6 bases. The germline V gene has CDR1 MNHEY and CDR2 SVGAGI. CDR3 in amino acids: CASGSGTRSGELFF. The CDR3 coding sequence is TGTGCCAGCGGGTCCGGGACTAGGTCCGGGGAGCTGTTTTTT.

This chain uses TRBV6-5 with TRBJ2-1; 7 bases fit TRBD2. The J segment lost 8 bases and the V segment lost 4 bases, leaving 8 bases of the junction unmatched. Germline V gives CDR1 MNHEY, CDR2 SVGAGI. The CDR3 has 14 residues. This CDR3 is CASSWRISGDEQFF. Written as DNA, the CDR3 is TGTGCCAGCAGTTGGCGGATAAGCGGGGATGAGCAGTTCTTC.

At least ten counts were recorded for this clonotype. The chain recombines TRBV4-3 with TRBJ2-1; tentatively, D is TRBD2 (6 bases). CDR3 length: 13 residues. Between the trimmed V and J ends, which lost 0 bases and 10 bases, there was a span of 10 bases. The germline V gene has CDR1 LGHNA and CDR2 YSLEER. The CDR3 here is CASSQDRGSEQFF. The CDR3 DNA reads as TGCGCCAGCAGCCAAGATCGGGGGAGCGAGCAGTTCTTC.

The chain combines TRBV20-1 with TRBJ2-7, with D perhaps being TRBD1 or TRBD2 (6 bases each). V lost 2 bases and J 2 bases, leaving 16 bases between the germline ends. Germline V CDR1 and CDR2: DFQATT, SNEGSKA (reference sequence). The CDR3 length is 15 residues. CDR3 in DNA: TGCAGTGCTAGACACAAACAGGGAGGCGCCTACGAGCAGTACTTC. It translates to CSARHKQGGAYEQYF.

This clonotype was recorded a few times. The chain recombines TRBV7-9 with TRBJ2-1; D gene uncertain. This CDR3 region has 15 residues. Per germline, CDR1 SEHNR and CDR2 FQNEAQ (reference sequence). The germline V and J ends were trimmed by 1 base and 4 bases, with 11 bases remaining between them. The CDR3 loop is CASSLVQEVYNEQFF. The CDR3, as DNA: TGTGCCAGCAGCTTAGTACAAGAGGTGTACAATGAGCAGTTCTTC.

This clonotype has a count of ten or more. The rearrangement uses TRBV20-1 and TRBJ2-5; 8 bases fit TRBD2. CDR3 length: 14 residues. The germline CDR1 and CDR2 sequences are DFQATT and SNEGSKA (reference sequence). Trimming at V came to 4 bases and at J to 5 bases, leaving 9 bases not matched to a gene. The CDR3 nucleotides are TGCAGTGCTATGGGTTCGACTAGCGTTGAGACCCAGTACTTC. Translated, it gives CSAMGSTSVETQYF.

There are many counts of this clonotype. The rearrangement uses TRBV6-5 and TRBJ2-2; the D is unclear. Germline V lookup: CDR1 MNHEY, CDR2 SVGAGI. V lost 2 bases and J lost 4, with 11 bases in between. CDR3 length: 15 residues. CDR3 nucleotide sequence: TGTGCCAGCAGTTACGCACCCCCGGGCACCGGGGAGCTGTTTTTT. Translation: CASSYAPPGTGELFF.

A few counts support this clonotype. The chain uses TRBV20-1 and TRBJ2-5, with D perhaps assigned TRBD1 or TRBD2 (7 bases each). This CDR3 is 16 amino acids long. Trimming cost V 0 bases and J 1 base, with 15 bases left between them. CDR1 DFQATT and CDR2 SNEGSKA come from the germline V gene (reference sequence). The CDR3 nucleotides read TGCAGTGCTAGAGATCTGACAGGGAGGGGCCAAGAGACCCAGTACTTC. Translated, it gives CSARDLTGRGQETQYF.

This clonotype was picked up a small number of times. V is TRBV7-2 and J is TRBJ2-1; 10 bases are a match to TRBD1. Germline V gene lookup returns CDR1 SGHTA and CDR2 FQGNSA. CDR3 length equals 17 residues. V lost 5 bases to trimming and J lost 3 bases; unmatched junction nucleotides: 10. The CDR3 nucleotides are TGTGCCAGCAGCCTAAGGACAGGGGGGGTACTCTACAATGAGCAGTTCTTC. Translated: CASSLRTGGVLYNEQFF.

The genes are TRBV20-1 and TRBJ1-4, with unresolved D. Germline V CDR1 and CDR2: DFQATT, SNEGSKA (reference sequence). This CDR3 has 15 amino acids. The ends were cut back, 6 bases at V and 8 bases at J, with 22 bases in the middle. The CDR3 DNA sequence: TGCAGTGCCAGACCCCCGGCGCGATTCGTGGAAAAACTGTTTTTT. It yields the protein CSARPPARFVEKLFF.

This clonotype was found a few times. The chain has TRBV20-1 and TRBJ2-5; D is possibly TRBD2 (6 bases). V lost 3 bases to trimming and J lost 7 bases, with 18 bases between them. CDR3 length: 14 amino acids. Per germline, CDR1 DFQATT and CDR2 SNEGSKA (reference sequence). CDR3: CSASSGWRVGTQYF. DNA for the CDR3: TGCAGTGCTAGTAGTGGCTGGAGGGTGGGGACCCAGTACTTC.